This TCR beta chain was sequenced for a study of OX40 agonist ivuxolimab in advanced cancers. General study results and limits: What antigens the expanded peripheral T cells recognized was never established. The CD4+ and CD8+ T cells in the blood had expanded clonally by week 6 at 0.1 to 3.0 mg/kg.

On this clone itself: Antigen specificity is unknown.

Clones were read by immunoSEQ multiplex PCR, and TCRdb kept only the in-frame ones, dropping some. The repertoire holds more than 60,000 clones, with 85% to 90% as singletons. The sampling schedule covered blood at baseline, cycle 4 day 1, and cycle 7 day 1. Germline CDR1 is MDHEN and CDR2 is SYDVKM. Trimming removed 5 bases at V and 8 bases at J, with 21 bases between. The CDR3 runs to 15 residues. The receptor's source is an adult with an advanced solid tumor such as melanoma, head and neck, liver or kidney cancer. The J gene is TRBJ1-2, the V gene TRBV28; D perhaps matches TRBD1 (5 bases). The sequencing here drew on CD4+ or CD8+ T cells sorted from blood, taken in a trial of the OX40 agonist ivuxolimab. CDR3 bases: TGTGCCAGCAGTCCCCAGGTCGCGGGGCAAAAGGGCTACACCTTC. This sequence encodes CASSPQVAGQKGYTF.